This T cell receptor beta chain was documented in a study of neurological immune-mediated disorders. V shed 2 bases and J 0 bases; nucleotides not matched to a gene: 8. The length of the CDR3 is 18 residues. The germline V gene has CDR1 MGHRA and CDR2 YSYEKL. This clonotype has a handful of counts. TCRdb fed the 5' RACE reads into MiXCR, producing one record per CDR3 protein. The sample contains 50,000 to 80,000 distinct CDR3 sequences, roughly 4.8% of which appear only once. The sample taken for sequencing was PBMCs. This clonotype originated in a young man with multiple sclerosis. The chain links TRBV4-1 to TRBJ1-2; 11 nucleotides agree with TRBD1. The CDR3 DNA reads as TGCGCCAGCAGCCAACCTTGGACAGGGGGCACGACTAACTATGGCTACACCTTC. Translated: CASSQPWTGGTTNYGYTF.